One TCR beta chain is described in this entry. Its specificity is unknown. These data come from a study of shared clonotypes between healthy human individuals. Some 30,000 T cell genomes (approximately 0.2 ug DNA) went into each sorted-subset replicate. Assay: immunoSEQ multiplex PCR; the TCRdb copy retains only in-frame clones and omits some. There are some 2 million clones in the sample; 95% occur only once, and roughly 0.13% lies in the top ten. Findings and caveats of the study: Compared with memory subsets, naive subsets generally had larger estimated richness. It was anticipated that sequencing depth would influence how many clonotypes donors shared.

Trimming removed 2 bases from V and 3 bases from J, with 14 bases in between. The CDR3 has 15 residues. Germline assignment: CDR1 GTSNPN and CDR2 SVGIG (reference sequence). CD4+ cells were split into CD45RA+ naive and CD45RA-negative memory subsets. The sample was naive CD4+ T cells sorted from blood. The subset here: CD45RA+ positively selected. The receptor was derived from a young man in good health. The rearrangement links TRBV30 to TRBJ1-5; D unclear. DNA for the CDR3: TGTGCCTGGAGTCGGGAGGCAGACTTCAATCAGCCCCAGCATTTT. It specifies CAWSREADFNQPQHF.